This T cell receptor beta chain derives from a study of CXCR3-negative and CXCR3-positive naive CD8 T cells. Whole-study findings and limits: The authors found comparable surface CD5 between naive subsets and inferred TCR strength from TRB CDR3 properties. In cryopreserved cells, CXCR3 expression partially decreased, and fresh PBMCs were used in most assays. The TRB CDR3s that CXCR3-positive naive cells carried were more hydrophobic than those of CXCR3-negative naive cells.

The TRB cDNA libraries were prepared by 5' RACE with UMI labels. TCRdb re-analyzed the 5' RACE reads; it lists each CDR3 protein once, without DNA. Its listing shows 150,000 to 160,000 distinct CDR3 sequences. Concerning this clonotype: Its antigen remains unidentified.

The receptor was derived from a human donor in good health. Some clones in this sample may be carry-over from other donors' samples. Sequencing was done on a sample of naive CXCR3+ CD8+ T cells from blood. Subset here: CD45RO-CCR7+CD27+CD95- naive CD8+ T cells expressing CXCR3 (TNR3+).

The CDR3 reads CSARGDSYNEQFF. This chain joins TRBV20-1 and TRBJ2-1; the TCRdb D gene call, TRBD1, has no DNA to confirm it. The germline gives CDR1 DFQATT, CDR2 SNEGSKA (reference sequence). This CDR3 region has 13 residues.